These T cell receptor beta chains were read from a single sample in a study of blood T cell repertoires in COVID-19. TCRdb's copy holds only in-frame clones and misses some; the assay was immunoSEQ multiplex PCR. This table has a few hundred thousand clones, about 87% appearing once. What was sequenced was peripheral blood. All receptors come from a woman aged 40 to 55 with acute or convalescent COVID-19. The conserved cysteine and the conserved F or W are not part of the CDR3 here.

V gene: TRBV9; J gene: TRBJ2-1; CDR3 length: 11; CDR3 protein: ASSARLHNEQF
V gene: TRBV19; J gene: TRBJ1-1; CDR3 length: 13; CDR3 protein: ASSRGRGRNTEAF
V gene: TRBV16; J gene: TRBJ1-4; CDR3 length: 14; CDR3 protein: ASSLTRTGQNEKLF
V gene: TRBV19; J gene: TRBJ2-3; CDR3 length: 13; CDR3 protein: ASSMRGPDTDTQY
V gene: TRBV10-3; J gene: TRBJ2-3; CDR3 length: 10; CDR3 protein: AIGTTGDTQY
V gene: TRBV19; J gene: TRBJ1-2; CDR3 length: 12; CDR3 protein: ASTFGGRIYGYT
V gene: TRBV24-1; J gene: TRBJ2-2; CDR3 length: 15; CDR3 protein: ATSDSTGGAPYGELF
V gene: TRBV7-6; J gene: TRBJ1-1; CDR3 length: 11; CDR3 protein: ASSQTANTEAF
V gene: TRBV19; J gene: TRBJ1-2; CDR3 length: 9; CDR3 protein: ATGQNYGYT
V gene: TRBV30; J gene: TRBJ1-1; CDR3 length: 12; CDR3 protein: AWSNSRIYTEAF
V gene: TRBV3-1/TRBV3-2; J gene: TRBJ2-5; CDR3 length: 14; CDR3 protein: ASSHSSGGHQETQY
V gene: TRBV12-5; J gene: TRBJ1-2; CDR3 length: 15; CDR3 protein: ASGLVLGIREFYGYT
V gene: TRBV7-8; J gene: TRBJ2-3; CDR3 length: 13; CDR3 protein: ASSFRGGGTDTQY
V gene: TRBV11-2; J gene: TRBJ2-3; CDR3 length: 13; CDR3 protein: ASRQRGGSTDTQY
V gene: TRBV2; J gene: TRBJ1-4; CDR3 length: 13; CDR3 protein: ASESVGQVNEKLF
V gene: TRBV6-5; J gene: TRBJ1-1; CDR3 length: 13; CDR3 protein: ASSDGVGARTEAF
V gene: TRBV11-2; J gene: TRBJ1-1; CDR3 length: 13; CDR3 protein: ASSLVGEGSTEAF
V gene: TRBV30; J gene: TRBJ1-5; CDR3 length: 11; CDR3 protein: AWGEGYNQPQH
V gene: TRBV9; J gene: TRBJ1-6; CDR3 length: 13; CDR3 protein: ASSVGQGYNSPLH
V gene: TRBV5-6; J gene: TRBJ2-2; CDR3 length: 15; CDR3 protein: ASSPIGTVSNTGELF
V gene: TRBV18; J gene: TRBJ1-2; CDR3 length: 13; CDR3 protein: ASSPSAQANYGYT
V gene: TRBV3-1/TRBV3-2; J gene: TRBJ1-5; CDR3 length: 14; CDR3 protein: ASSSQGGGSNQPQH
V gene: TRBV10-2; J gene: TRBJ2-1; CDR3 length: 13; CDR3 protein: ASRVSAGADYEQF
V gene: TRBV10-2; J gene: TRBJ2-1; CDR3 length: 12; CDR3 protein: ASRAGGTGNEQF
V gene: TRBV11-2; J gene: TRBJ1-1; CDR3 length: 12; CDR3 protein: ASGEGTSGTEAF
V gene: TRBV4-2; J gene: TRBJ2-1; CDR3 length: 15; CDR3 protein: ASSQSAGEPTYNEQF
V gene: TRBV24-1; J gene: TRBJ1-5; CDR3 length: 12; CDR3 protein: ATSTGNSNQPQH
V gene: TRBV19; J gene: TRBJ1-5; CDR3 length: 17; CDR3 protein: ASSMSGVGTTYSNQPQH
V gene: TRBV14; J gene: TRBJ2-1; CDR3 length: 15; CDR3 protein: ASSQPRLAGGFGEQF
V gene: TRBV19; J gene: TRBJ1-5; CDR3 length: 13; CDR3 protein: ASSIGHRGGQPQH
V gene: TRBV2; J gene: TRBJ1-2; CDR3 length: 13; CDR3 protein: ASSEAYTGDGGYT
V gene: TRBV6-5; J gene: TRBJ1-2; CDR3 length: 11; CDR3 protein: ASSPTDRSGYT
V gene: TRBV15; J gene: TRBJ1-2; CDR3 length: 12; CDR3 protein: ATSRAGGFYGYT
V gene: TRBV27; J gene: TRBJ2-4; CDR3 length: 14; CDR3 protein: ASRWPVCGGLNIQY
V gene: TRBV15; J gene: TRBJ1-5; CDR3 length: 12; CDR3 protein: AIHQGGVGQPQH
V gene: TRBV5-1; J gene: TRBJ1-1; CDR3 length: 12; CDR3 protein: ASSPVAGRAEAF
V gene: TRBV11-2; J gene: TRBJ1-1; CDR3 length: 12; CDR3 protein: ASSALTGRAEAF
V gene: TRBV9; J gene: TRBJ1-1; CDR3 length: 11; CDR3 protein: ASSTRTSTEAF
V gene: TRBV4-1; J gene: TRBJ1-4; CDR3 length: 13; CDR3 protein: ASSQGRTGYEKLF
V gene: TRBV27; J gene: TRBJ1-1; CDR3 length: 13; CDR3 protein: ASTPADREGTEAF
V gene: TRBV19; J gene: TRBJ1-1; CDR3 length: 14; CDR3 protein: ASLQRPGQGLTEAF
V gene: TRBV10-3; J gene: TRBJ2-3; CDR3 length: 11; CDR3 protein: AVGQGAPDTQY
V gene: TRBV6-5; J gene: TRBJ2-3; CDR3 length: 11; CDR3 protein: ASSTDRVGTQY
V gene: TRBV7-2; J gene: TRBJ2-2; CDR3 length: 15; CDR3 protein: ASSLPAGGPYTGELF
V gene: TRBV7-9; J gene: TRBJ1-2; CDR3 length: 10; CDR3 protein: AIPGQGYGYT
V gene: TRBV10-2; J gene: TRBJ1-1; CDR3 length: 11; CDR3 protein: ASSYRGGTEAF
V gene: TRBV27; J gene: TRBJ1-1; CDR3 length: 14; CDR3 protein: ASRVLQGQRNTEAF
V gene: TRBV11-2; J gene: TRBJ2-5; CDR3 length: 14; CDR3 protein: ASSFLEGQGTKTQY
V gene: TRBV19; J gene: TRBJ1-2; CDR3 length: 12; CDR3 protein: ASTEDRANYGYT
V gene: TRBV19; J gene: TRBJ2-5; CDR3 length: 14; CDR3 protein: ASSKGRELLGETQY
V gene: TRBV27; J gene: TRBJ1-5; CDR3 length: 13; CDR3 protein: ASSLSRQGVTPQH
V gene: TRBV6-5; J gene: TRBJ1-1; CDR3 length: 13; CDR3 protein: ASSNTGGRRTEAF
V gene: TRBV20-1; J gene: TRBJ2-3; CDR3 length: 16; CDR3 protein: SANEVGTWVASTDTQY
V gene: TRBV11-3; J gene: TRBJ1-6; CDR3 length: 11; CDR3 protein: ASSQTGKSPLH
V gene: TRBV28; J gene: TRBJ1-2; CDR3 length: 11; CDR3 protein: AARRGGAYGYT
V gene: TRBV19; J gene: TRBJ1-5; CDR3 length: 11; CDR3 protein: ASSQRENQPQH